This T cell receptor beta chain was profiled in a study of siplizumab effects on memory and regulatory T cells (dated by TCRdb to between 2018 and 2020). Study-wide context: The effect of the anti-CD2 antibody siplizumab on alloreactive T-cell subsets was examined in allogeneic mixed lymphocyte reactions constructed from human PBMCs. Broader findings and caveats from the paper: Unstimulated naive T cells appeared to be more diverse than memory T cells, and naive cells seemed to make a substantial contribution to the alloresponse. Of the alloreactive CD4+ clones that could be mapped, the Treg-derived share averaged approximately 69% with siplizumab compared with under 35% in control reactions. No functional confirmation was obtained for the suppressive function of proliferating Tregs from siplizumab cultures. The cumulative frequency of alloreactive sequences that could be traced back to unstimulated CD4+ memory T cells was significantly reduced by siplizumab. Sequences below about 10^-5 frequency were poorly captured, so only a minor fraction of alloreactive clones could be mapped to unstimulated subsets. Roughly 80-97% of proliferating CD4+ or CD8+ clones could not be assigned a naive or memory phenotype.

Of note for this clone: Which antigen it targets is not known. No base-level quality is on record; no much larger clone is a single base apart.

Sorted unstimulated T cells, along with proliferating T cells recovered from mixed lymphocyte reactions, underwent TCRbeta CDR3 sequencing. Fresh whole blood from around 11 HLA-typed healthy donors was used to isolate PBMCs. To map where alloreactive clones came from, CD4+ non-regulatory T cells in the unstimulated state were FACS-sorted. Counted from cysteine to phenylalanine, this CDR3 has 14 amino acids. The only DNA kept is the CDR3, 42 bases in frame from the first base. CDR1 and CDR2 are read off the germline V gene as KGHSH and LQKENI. The V end loses 0 bases and the J end loses 4 bases, and a stretch of 9 bases separates them. Preparation of the library involved the immunoSEQ multiplex PCR assay. Roughly 100,000 TCR templates per sample were assayed on the deep sequencing platform. Genomic DNA extracted from sorted T cells was used for TCRbeta CDR3 sequencing. Regarding the original processing steps: The R programming language was used for the clonal analysis of the TCRbeta CDR3 data. Alloreactive CD4+ and CD8+ clones were identified by comparing unstimulated samples to CFSE-low samples taken after the reaction. Regulatory or non-regulatory origin of alloreactive CD4+ clones was assigned by matching sequences to the sorted unstimulated Treg and non-Treg repertoires. The source is immuneACCESS, and TCRdb retained only in-frame sequences with V and J called. Part of the clones is not carried over; for the studies checked, unresolved V genes explain less than half of this, and the remainder is unexplained. That table supplies the V and J calls and clone size; D and trimming were determined from the DNA. The sample has roughly 92,000 clones on record, 90% to 95% of them singletons. The biggest ten clones account for roughly 0.3% of the sample.

The sequence is built from TRBV18 and TRBJ2-5, with the D gene uncertain. This clonotype was obtained from a human donor in good health. Sequenced sample: non-Treg CD4+ T cells sorted from blood. This sample's cell subset or site label indicates: FACS-sorted unstimulated CD4+ non-regulatory T cells. The CDR3 in this case is CASSPPSPRETQYF. The bases are TGTGCCAGCTCACCACCGAGCCCCCGAGAGACCCAGTACTTC.